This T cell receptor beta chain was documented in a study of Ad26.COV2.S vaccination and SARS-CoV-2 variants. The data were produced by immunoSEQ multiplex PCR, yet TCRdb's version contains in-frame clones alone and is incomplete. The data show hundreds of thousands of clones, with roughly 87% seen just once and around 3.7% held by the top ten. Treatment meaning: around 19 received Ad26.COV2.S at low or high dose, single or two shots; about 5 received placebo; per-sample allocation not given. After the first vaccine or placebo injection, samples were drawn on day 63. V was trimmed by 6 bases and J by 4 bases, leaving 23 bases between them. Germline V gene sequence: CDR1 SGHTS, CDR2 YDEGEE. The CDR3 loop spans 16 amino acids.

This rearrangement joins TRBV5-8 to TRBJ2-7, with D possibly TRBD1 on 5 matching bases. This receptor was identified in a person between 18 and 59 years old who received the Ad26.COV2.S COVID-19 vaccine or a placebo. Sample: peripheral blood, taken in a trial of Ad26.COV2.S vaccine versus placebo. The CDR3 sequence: CASKPNRQSYTYEQYF. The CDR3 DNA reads TGTGCCAGCAAACCAAACCGACAGTCTTATACGTACGAGCAGTACTTC.